The 25 T cell receptor beta chains listed next were all sequenced from one sample in a study of T cells after yellow fever vaccination. TCRdb re-called the 5' RACE reads with MiXCR, one entry per CDR3 protein. Of some 600,000 distinct CDR3 sequences in the sample, roughly 17% are singletons; the top ten hold around a sixth. This sample comprised PBMCs, obtained around 5 days after the first yellow fever vaccination. These receptors all stem from a man between 18 and 35 years old who received the YFV17D yellow fever vaccine.

V gene TRBV6-1 combines with J gene TRBJ1-1, with no clear D. The CDR3 runs 14 residues. Looked up from germline, CDR1 is MNHNS and CDR2 is SASEGT. Trimming left V 8 bases short and J 1 base short, with 14 bases between. The CDR3 protein is CASFLRAENTEAFF. CDR3 coding DNA: TGTGCCAGCTTTCTTAGGGCGGAGAACACTGAAGCTTTCTTT.

On this clonotype itself: Relative to the germline gene, one junction end is altered; a read error may explain this. The chain is built from TRBV7-9 and TRBJ2-3, with 8 bases lining up with TRBD2. There are 14 residues in the CDR3. Germline V lookup: CDR1 SEHNR, CDR2 FQNEAQ (reference sequence). For the CDR3, the DNA is TGTGCCAGCAGGACGGGAGGGTTCCCAGATTCGCAGTATTTT. Amino acid sequence: CASRTGGFPDSQYF.

This clonotype was picked up a small number of times. The genes are TRBV12-3 or TRBV12-4 and TRBJ1-2, with 7 bases identical to TRBD1. The CDR3 runs 12 residues. V trimming: 4 bases; J trimming: 8 bases; junction bases outside the gene matches: 4. This CDR3 reads CASSYTGAGYTF. In DNA form, the CDR3 reads TGTGCCAGCAGTTATACAGGGGCCGGCTACACCTTC.

This clonotype was seen only a few times. The chain combines TRBV19 with TRBJ2-5; 7 bases match TRBD1. Trimming at V came to 1 base and at J to 3 bases, leaving 5 bases not matched to a gene. CDR3 length equals 15 residues. CDR1 and CDR2 (germline): LNHDA, SQIVND (reference sequence). The CDR3 sequence: CASSIVSDREETQYF. DNA of the CDR3: TGTGCCAGTAGTATAGTCTCCGACAGGGAAGAGACCCAGTACTTC.

This clonotype has just a few counts. CDR3 residues: CASSYRIDEQFF. As DNA, the CDR3 is TGTGCCAGCAGCTATAGGATCGATGAGCAGTTCTTC. The chain recombines TRBV5-5 with TRBJ2-1; D is undetermined. Germline loops: CDR1 SGHKS, CDR2 YYEKEE (reference sequence). This CDR3 has 12 amino acids. V lost 3 bases and J lost 8, with 9 bases in between.

This clonotype was detected ten times or more. The chain uses TRBV23-1 and TRBJ2-1, with 7 bases matching TRBD2. TRBV23-1 falls under the ORF class, with uncertain function. V dropped 4 bases and J dropped 8; count of bases not matched to a gene: 8. This CDR3 region has 14 residues. CDR3 coding DNA: TGCGCCAGCAGTCCCTGGCCAGGGAGGGATGAGCAGTTCTTC. Amino acids: CASSPWPGRDEQFF.

This clonotype was recorded a few times. The chain is built from TRBV20-1 and TRBJ1-2; TRBD1 is a possible D gene (6 bases). The CDR3 runs 14 residues. Trimming took 6 bases from V and 2 from J, leaving 16 bases between them. Germline CDR1 is DFQATT and CDR2 is SNEGSKA (reference sequence). The CDR3 coding sequence is TGCAGTGCCGGTTACGGGGGGGCCAACTATGGCTACACCTTC. The encoded protein is CSAGYGGANYGYTF.

This sequence joins TRBV12-3 or TRBV12-4 and TRBJ2-7, with D possibly being TRBD1 (5 bases). The ends were cut back, 3 bases at V and 0 bases at J, with 12 bases in the middle. CDR3 length: 15 residues. CDR3 in DNA: TGTGCCAGCAGTTTTGGCGACAGTAGCTCCTACGAGCAGTACGTC. This sequence encodes CASSFGDSSSYEQYV.

This clonotype has a handful of counts. J is TRBJ1-2 and V is TRBV5-4, with D possibly matching TRBD1 (6 bases). CDR3 length: 15 amino acids. Germline V lookup: CDR1 SGHNT, CDR2 YYREEE (reference sequence). V was shortened by 4 bases and J by 4 bases, with 17 bases between the two germline ends. The CDR3 DNA follows: TGTGCCAGCAGCACCAAACGACAGGCCTCCTATGGCTACACCTTC. Its protein product is CASSTKRQASYGYTF.

The V call is TRBV7-2, the J call TRBJ2-2, with 9 bases aligning to TRBD1. The V and J ends lost 5 bases and 5 bases, in that order; junction bases with no gene match: 9. Germline CDR1 and CDR2: SGHTA and FQGNSA. The CDR3 runs 16 residues. The CDR3 DNA reads TGTGCCAGCAGCCCCCCCGGGACAGGGTTGACCGGGGAGCTGTTTTTT. It codes for CASSPPGTGLTGELFF.

The V gene is TRBV2, the J gene TRBJ2-2; TRBD2 matches 7 bases. From germline, CDR1 is SNHLY and CDR2 FYNNEI. CDR3 size: 14 residues. V was pared by 6 bases and J by 6 bases, with 7 bases of the junction left unmatched. The CDR3 DNA is TGTGCCAGCAGAGCGGGGCTGAAGGCCGGGGAGCTGTTTTTT. It encodes CASRAGLKAGELFF.

This clonotype was counted between two and nine times. This chain uses TRBV20-1 with TRBJ1-6; D gene unclear. The germline V gene encodes CDR1 DFQATT and CDR2 SNEGSKA (reference sequence). The length of the CDR3 is 15 residues. CDR3 loop: CRADRGSSYNSPLHF. DNA of the CDR3: TGCAGAGCTGACCGGGGAAGCTCCTATAATTCACCCCTCCACTTT.

This clonotype occurred a few times. The chain couples TRBV12-3 or TRBV12-4 to TRBJ2-5; 11 positions agree with TRBD2. Trimming at V came to 5 bases and at J to 5 bases, leaving 7 bases not matched to a gene. The CDR3 loop spans 15 amino acids. CDR3 protein: CASSPIAGGRETQYF. Written as DNA, the CDR3 is TGTGCCAGCAGTCCGATAGCGGGGGGGCGGGAGACCCAGTACTTC.

This clonotype showed up just a few times. V is TRBV4-3 and J is TRBJ2-3, with a possible D match to TRBD1 (5 bases). The CDR3 runs 16 residues. V lost 6 bases, J lost 6 bases, and 22 bases lay in between. Germline CDR1 is LGHNA and CDR2 is YSLEER. This CDR3 is CASRPSGKGNPDTQYF. For the CDR3, the DNA is TGCGCCAGCAGACCTTCAGGGAAGGGGAACCCGGATACGCAGTATTTT.

The J gene is TRBJ2-5, the V gene TRBV29-1; D unclear. CDR3 length: 13 amino acids. Germline CDR1 and CDR2: SQVTM and ANQGSEA. Between the trimmed V and J ends, which lost 3 bases and 4 bases, there was a span of 12 bases. In nucleotides, the CDR3 is TGCAGCGTTGATTTCGGTCGGAGAGAGACCCAGTACTTC. Encoded protein: CSVDFGRRETQYF.

The V and J genes are TRBV5-6 and TRBJ2-3, with D possibly TRBD2 on 5 matching bases. This CDR3 is 16 amino acids long. CDR1 and CDR2 (germline): SGHDT, YYEEEE. Trimming took 1 base from V and 3 from J, leaving 15 bases between them. The CDR3 nucleotides are TGTGCCAGCAGCTTGCGGCTCGGGGTTAGGACAGATACGCAGTATTTT. Translation: CASSLRLGVRTDTQYF. The full variable domain, in which reference TRBV5-6 and TRBJ2-3 provide the parts outside the CDR3, is DAGVTQSPTHLIKTRGQQVTLRCSPKSGHDTVSWYQQALGQGPQFIFQYYEEEERQRGNFPDRFSGHQFPNYSSELNVNALLLGDSALYLCASSLRLGVRTDTQYFGPGTRLTVL.

This clonotype was observed many times. The rearrangement joins TRBV5-5 to TRBJ2-7; a weak D match, TRBD1 (6 bases). Trimming shortened V by 4 bases and J by 0 bases, and 14 bases separated the two germline ends. From germline, CDR1 is SGHKS and CDR2 YYEKEE (reference sequence). This CDR3 region has 15 residues. The CDR3 sequence: CASSQQGQYSYEQYF. The CDR3 DNA is TGTGCCAGCAGCCAACAAGGACAGTACTCCTACGAGCAGTACTTC.

The sample holds a few counts of this clonotype. The rearrangement links TRBV9 to TRBJ2-1; D is perhaps TRBD1 (6 bases). Germline V gives CDR1 SGDLS, CDR2 YYNGEE. V shed 3 bases and J shed 0 bases, with 22 bases lying between them. The CDR3 totals 19 residues. The CDR3 DNA reads as TGTGCCAGCAGCGGAGGGGGACACGAGTTCGATAGCTCCTACAATGAGCAGTTCTTC. This translates into CASSGGGHEFDSSYNEQFF.

The rearrangement links TRBV7-2 to TRBJ1-2; the D is unclear. This CDR3 has 14 residues. CDR1 is SGHTA and CDR2 is FQGNSA in the germline V gene. V lost 2 bases to trimming and J lost 7 bases, with 14 bases between them. The CDR3 sequence: CASSLLAGRGGYTF. For the CDR3, the DNA is TGTGCCAGCAGCTTATTAGCGGGGAGAGGTGGCTACACCTTC.

The gene calls are TRBV6-1 and TRBJ1-1; D uncertain. CDR3 length equals 13 residues. The V and J ends lost 5 bases and 1 base respectively, with 8 bases between them. CDR1 is MNHNS and CDR2 is SASEGT in the germline V gene. The DNA for the CDR3 is TGTGCCAGCAGTCCCTACAGGAACACTGAAGCTTTCTTT. The encoded protein is CASSPYRNTEAFF.

In this sample, this clonotype turned up once. This rearrangement joins TRBV12-3 or TRBV12-4 to TRBJ1-6, with no clear D. V was clipped by 3 bases and J by 7 bases, with 10 bases between them. This CDR3 is built from 14 residues. The DNA of the CDR3 is TGTGCCAGCAGTTTTTTTGGTACGAATTCACCCCTCCACTTT. Encoded protein: CASSFFGTNSPLHF.

The chain has TRBV5-1 and TRBJ2-3; TRBD1 matches at 10 bases. This CDR3 has 15 residues. The germline gives CDR1 SGHRS, CDR2 YFSETQ. The ends lost 7 bases at V and 2 bases at J; junction bases unmatched: 7. In DNA, the CDR3 is TGCGCCAGCTTCTGGGACAGGGGTTCCACAGATACGCAGTATTTT. Protein: CASFWDRGSTDTQYF. Variable domain in full (rest from reference TRBV5-1 and TRBJ2-3): KAGVTQTPRYLIKTRGQQVTLSCSPISGHRSVSWYQQTPGQGLQFLFEYFSETQRNKGNFPGRFSGRQFSNSRSEMNVSTLELGDSALYLCASFWDRGSTDTQYFGPGTRLTVL.

V is TRBV18 and J is TRBJ1-3; the D is unclear. V lost 4 bases to trimming and J lost 3 bases, with 7 bases between them. This CDR3 has 13 amino acids. Germline assignment: CDR1 KGHSH and CDR2 LQKENI. The CDR3 region has the DNA TGTGCCAGCTCACGGACGGATGGAAACACCATATATTTT. This translates into CASSRTDGNTIYF.

This clonotype was observed a few times. The J gene is TRBJ2-7, the V gene TRBV5-5; D is ambiguous. V gave up 1 base and J gave up 3 bases, with 8 bases separating them. This CDR3 has 13 amino acids. Germline V gene data show CDR1 as SGHKS and CDR2 as YYEKEE (reference sequence). In DNA form, the CDR3 reads TGTGCCAGCAGCTTGTACACCGGCTACGAGCAGTACTTC. This encodes CASSLYTGYEQYF.

The chain combines TRBV20-1 with TRBJ2-1, with D hard to call. V gave up 3 bases and J gave up 7 bases, with 7 bases separating them. CDR3 length equals 11 residues. The germline gives CDR1 DFQATT, CDR2 SNEGSKA (reference sequence). The CDR3 region has the DNA TGCAGTGCTAGTATCCGAAATGAGCAGTTCTTC. Encoded protein: CSASIRNEQFF.